This TCR beta chain was identified in a study of blood T cells in healthy people across ages. A second PCR, run for roughly 7 to 12 cycles, used a sample-barcoded 5' primer plus a J-beta primer mix. TCRdb re-called the 5' RACE reads with MiXCR, one entry per CDR3 protein. The sample records about 970,000 distinct CDR3 sequences, roughly half being singletons. The V and J ends lost 5 bases and 6 bases, in that order; junction bases with no gene match: 10. Germline V CDR1 and CDR2: SEHNR, FQNEAQ (reference sequence). This CDR3 has 17 residues. Material: blood. The rearrangement joins TRBV7-9 to TRBJ2-1, with 13 bases that match TRBD2. The clonotype was recovered from a woman aged 55-70 years in good health. The CDR3 region is CASSLGLAGEGGNEQFF. The CDR3 DNA reads as TGTGCCAGCAGCCTCGGACTAGCGGGAGAGGGGGGCAATGAGCAGTTCTTC.